This T cell receptor beta chain was recovered during a study of T cell responses to AZD1222 COVID-19 vaccine. Whole-study results and caveats: The reported proportion of spike-specific TCRs targeting unmutated variant regions was nearly half. Donors were chiefly white British, with a greater number of females, and clonal diversity was perhaps underestimated. With two AZD1222 doses given, Spike-specific TCR breadth and depth both rose.

Germline CDR1 and CDR2: SGHRS and YFSETQ. The CDR3 has 13 amino acids. Trimming removed 2 bases at V and 3 bases at J, with 9 bases between. As concerns this clone: Its cognate antigen is unknown.

Sequencing was performed with immunoSEQ multiplex PCR; in TCRdb, only in-frame clones are kept and a portion is missing. This sample carries 150,000 to 200,000 clones, about 92% of them seen once, and the ten largest clones take about 5.9%. The chain is built from TRBV5-1 and TRBJ2-7, with D maybe TRBD1 (5 bases). The specimen was peripheral blood, collected 28 days after the second AZD1222 dose. This clonotype was sampled from an adult who received the AZD1222 COVID-19 vaccine. The CDR3 DNA reads TGCGCCAGCAGCTTCCGACAGTACTACGAGCAGTACTTC. This translates into CASSFRQYYEQYF.